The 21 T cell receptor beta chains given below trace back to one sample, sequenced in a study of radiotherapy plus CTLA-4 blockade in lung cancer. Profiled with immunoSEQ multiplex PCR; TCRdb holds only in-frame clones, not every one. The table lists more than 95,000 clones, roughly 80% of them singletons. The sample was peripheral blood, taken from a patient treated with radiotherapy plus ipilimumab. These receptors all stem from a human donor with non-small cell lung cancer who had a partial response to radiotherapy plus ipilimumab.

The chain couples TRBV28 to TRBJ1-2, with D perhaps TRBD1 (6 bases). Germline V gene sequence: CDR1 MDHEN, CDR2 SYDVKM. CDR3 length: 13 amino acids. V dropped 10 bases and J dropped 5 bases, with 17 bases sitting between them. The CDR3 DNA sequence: TGTGCCACCAGGGGAGGGGACCCTTATGGCTACACCTTC. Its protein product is CATRGGDPYGYTF.

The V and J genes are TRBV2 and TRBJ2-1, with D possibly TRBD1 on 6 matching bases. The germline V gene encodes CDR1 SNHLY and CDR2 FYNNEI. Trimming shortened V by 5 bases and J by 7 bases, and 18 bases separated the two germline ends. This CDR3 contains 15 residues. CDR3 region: CASSSSGTKENEQFF. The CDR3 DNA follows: TGTGCCAGCAGTTCCTCCGGGACAAAAGAAAATGAGCAGTTCTTC.

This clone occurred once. The CDR3 region is CASRLVKAGGPSYEQYV. In DNA form, the CDR3 reads TGTGCAAGTCGCTTAGTGAAAGCGGGAGGGCCGTCCTACGAGCAGTACGTC. V is TRBV12-2 and J is TRBJ2-7; TRBD2 is the table's D call and was not checked against the DNA. TRBV12-2 is a pseudogene. CDR3 size: 17 residues.

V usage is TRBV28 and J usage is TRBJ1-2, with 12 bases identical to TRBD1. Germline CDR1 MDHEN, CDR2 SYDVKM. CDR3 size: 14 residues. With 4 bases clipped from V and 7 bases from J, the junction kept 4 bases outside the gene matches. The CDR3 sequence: CASSSGQGAGGYTF. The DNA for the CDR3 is TGTGCCAGCAGTTCGGGACAGGGGGCTGGTGGCTACACCTTC.

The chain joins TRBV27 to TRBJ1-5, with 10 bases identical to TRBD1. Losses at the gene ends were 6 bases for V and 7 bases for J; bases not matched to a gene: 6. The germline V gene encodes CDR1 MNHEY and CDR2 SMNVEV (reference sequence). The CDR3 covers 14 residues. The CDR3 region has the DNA TGTGCCAGCAGGGGACAGGGGATGAACCAGCCCCAGCATTTT. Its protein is CASRGQGMNQPQHF.

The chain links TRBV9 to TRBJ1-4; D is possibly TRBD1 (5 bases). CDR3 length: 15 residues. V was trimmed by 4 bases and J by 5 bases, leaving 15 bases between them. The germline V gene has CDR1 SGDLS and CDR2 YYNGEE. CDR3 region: CASSSTALVNEKLFF. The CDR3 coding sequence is TGTGCCAGCAGCTCGACAGCTCTTGTAAATGAAAAACTGTTTTTT.

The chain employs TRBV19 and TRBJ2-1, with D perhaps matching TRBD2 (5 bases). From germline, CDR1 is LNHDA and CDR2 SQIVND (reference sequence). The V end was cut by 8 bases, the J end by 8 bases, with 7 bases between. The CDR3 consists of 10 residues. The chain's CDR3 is CASGRDEQFF. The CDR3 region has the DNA TGTGCCAGTGGGCGGGATGAGCAGTTCTTC.

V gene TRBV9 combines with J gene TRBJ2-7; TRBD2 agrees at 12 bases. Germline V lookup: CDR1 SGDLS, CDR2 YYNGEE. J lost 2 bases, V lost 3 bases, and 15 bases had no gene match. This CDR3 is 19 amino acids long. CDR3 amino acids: CASSAQRGLAGTQAYEQYF. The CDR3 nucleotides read TGTGCCAGCAGCGCTCAAAGAGGACTAGCGGGAACGCAAGCCTACGAGCAGTACTTC.

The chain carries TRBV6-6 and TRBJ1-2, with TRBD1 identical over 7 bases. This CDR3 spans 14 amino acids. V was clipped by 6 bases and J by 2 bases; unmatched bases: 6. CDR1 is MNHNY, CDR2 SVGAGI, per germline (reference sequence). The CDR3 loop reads CASSRPDRNYGYTF. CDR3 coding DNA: TGTGCCAGCAGCCGCCCGGACAGGAACTATGGCTACACCTTC.

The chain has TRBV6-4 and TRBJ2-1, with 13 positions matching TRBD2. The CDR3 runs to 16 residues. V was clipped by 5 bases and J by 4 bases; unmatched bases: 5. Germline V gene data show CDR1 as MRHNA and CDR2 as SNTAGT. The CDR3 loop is CASSPGGLAGYNEQFF. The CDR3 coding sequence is TGTGCCAGCAGTCCAGGGGGACTAGCGGGGTACAATGAGCAGTTCTTC.

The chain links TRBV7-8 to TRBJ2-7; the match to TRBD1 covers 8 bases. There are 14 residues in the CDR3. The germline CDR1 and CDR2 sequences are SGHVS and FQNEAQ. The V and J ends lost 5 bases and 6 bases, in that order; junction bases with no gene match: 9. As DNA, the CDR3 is TGTGCCAGCAGCACCTTGGACAGGGAAAGCGAGCAGTACTTC. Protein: CASSTLDRESEQYF.

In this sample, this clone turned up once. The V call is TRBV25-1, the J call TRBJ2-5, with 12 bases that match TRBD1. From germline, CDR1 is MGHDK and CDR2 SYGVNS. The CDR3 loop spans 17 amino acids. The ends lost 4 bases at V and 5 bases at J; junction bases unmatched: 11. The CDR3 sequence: CASSGGVGQGAWETQYF. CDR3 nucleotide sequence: TGTGCCAGCAGTGGGGGAGTGGGACAGGGGGCATGGGAGACCCAGTACTTC. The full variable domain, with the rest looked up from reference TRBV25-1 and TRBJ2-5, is EADIYQTPRYLVIGTGKKITLECSQTMGHDKMYWYQQDPGMELHLIHYSYGVNSTEKGDLSSESTVSRIRTEHFPLTLESARPSHTSQYLCASSGGVGQGAWETQYFGPGTRLLVL.

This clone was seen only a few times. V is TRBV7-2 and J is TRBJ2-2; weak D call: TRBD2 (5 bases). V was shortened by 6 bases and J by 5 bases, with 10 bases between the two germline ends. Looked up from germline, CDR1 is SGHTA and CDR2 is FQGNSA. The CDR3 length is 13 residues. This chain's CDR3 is CASSRKRTGELFF. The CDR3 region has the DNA TGTGCCAGCAGTCGCAAGCGGACCGGGGAGCTGTTTTTT.

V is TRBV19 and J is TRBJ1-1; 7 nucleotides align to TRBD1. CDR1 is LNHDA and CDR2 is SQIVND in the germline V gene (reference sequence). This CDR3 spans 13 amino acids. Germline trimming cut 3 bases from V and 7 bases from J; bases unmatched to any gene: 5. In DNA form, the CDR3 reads TGTGCCAGTAGTATTACAGGGGTCCGTGAAGCTTTCTTT. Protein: CASSITGVREAFF.

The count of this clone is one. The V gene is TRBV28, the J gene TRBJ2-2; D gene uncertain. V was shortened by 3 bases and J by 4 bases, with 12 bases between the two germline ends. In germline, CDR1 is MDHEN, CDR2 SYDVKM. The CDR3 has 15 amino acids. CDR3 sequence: CASSLSQVVTGELFF. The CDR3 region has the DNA TGTGCCAGCAGTTTGTCTCAGGTAGTCACCGGGGAGCTGTTTTTT.

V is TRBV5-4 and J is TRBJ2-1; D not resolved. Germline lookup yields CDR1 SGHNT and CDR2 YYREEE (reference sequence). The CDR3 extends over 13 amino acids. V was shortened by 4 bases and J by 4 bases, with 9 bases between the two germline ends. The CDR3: CASSPPSYNEQFF. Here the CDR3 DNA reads TGTGCCAGCAGCCCACCCAGTTACAATGAGCAGTTCTTC.

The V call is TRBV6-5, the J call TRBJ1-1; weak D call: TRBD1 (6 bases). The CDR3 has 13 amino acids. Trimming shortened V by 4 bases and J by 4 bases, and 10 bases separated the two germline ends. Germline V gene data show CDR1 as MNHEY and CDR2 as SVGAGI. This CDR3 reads CASSSPTGTEAFF. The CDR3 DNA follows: TGTGCCAGCAGTTCGCCGACAGGCACTGAAGCTTTCTTT.

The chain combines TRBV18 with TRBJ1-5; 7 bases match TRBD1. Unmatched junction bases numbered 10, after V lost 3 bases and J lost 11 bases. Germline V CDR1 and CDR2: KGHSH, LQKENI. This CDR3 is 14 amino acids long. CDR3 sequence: CASSPVRQGRAQHF. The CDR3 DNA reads TGTGCCAGCTCACCCGTTAGACAGGGTCGGGCCCAGCATTTT. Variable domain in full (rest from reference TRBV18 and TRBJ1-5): NAGVMQNPRHLVRRRGQEARLRCSPMKGHSHVYWYRQLPEEGLKFMVYLQKENIIDESGMPKERFSAEFPKEGPSILRIQQVVRGDSAAYFCASSPVRQGRAQHFGDGTRLSIL.

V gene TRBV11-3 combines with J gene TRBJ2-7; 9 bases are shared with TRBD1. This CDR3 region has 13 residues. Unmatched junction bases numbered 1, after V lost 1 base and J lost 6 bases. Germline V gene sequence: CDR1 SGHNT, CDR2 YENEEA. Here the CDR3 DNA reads TGTGCCAGCAGCTTAGGGACAGGGGCCGAGCAGTACGTC. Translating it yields CASSLGTGAEQYV.

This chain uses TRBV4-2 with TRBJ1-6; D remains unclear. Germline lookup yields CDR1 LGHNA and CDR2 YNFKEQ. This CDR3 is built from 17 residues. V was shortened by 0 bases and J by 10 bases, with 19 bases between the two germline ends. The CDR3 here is CASSQESGNSQPSPLHF. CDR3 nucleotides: TGTGCCAGCAGCCAAGAATCTGGTAACTCTCAACCCTCACCCCTCCACTTT.

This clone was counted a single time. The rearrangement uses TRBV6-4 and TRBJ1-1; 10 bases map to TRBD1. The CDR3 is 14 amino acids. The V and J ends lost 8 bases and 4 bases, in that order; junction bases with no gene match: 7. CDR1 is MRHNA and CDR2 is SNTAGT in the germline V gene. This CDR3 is CASGTGDRGTEAFF. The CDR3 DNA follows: TGTGCCAGCGGAACTGGGGACAGGGGCACTGAAGCTTTCTTT.